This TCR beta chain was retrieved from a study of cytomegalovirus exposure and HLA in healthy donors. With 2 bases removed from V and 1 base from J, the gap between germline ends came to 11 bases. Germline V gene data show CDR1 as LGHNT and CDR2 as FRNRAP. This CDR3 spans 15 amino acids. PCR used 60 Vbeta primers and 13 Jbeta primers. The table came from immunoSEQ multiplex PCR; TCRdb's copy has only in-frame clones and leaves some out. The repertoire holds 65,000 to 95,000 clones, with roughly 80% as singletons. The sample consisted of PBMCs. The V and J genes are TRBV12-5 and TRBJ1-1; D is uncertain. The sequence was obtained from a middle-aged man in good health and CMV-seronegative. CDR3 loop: CASGLIISGNTEAFF. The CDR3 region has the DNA TGTGCTAGTGGTTTGATCATTAGTGGGAACACTGAAGCTTTCTTT.